A single sample gave rise to the 16 T cell receptor beta chains below, sequenced in a study of shared clonotypes between healthy human individuals. Measured with immunoSEQ multiplex PCR; TCRdb has only the in-frame clones, and not every one. Of 2,100,000 or so clones listed, 90% to 97% are singletons. Sequencing input: naive CD4+ T cells sorted from blood. Specified subset: CD45RA+ positively selected. The receptors originated from a man between 18 and 35 years old in good health.

This clone was seen only once. The chain has TRBV7-9 and TRBJ1-2; 10 nucleotides match TRBD1. The germline V gene has CDR1 SEHNR and CDR2 FQNEAQ (reference sequence). CDR3 length equals 16 residues. V dropped 2 bases and J dropped 5; count of bases not matched to a gene: 8. The CDR3 region is CASSLIGTGVGYGYTF. CDR3 DNA: TGTGCCAGCAGCTTAATCGGGACAGGGGTGGGGTATGGCTACACCTTC.

Here the CDR3 DNA reads TGTGCCAGCAGTTTATTGGCGGGATGGGCCACCGGGGAGCTGTTTTTT. Amino acid sequence: CASSLLAGWATGELFF. The chain links TRBV28 to TRBJ2-2; possible D gene TRBD2, 6 bases. V was pared by 1 base and J by 4 bases, with 13 bases between. CDR3 length: 16 residues. The V gene's germline CDR1 is MDHEN and CDR2 SYDVKM.

Concerning this clone itself: Other DNA sequences of this sample code for an identical CDR3. The chain carries TRBV30 and TRBJ2-5; unclear D gene. Deletions cut 2 bases from V and 4 bases from J, with 8 bases between. Germline V gives CDR1 GTSNPN, CDR2 SVGIG (reference sequence). The CDR3 runs to 12 residues. CDR3 bases: TGTGCCTGGAGTTCCGGCCCAGAGACCCAGTACTTC. Translation: CAWSSGPETQYF.

J is TRBJ1-5 and V is TRBV2; 8 nucleotides agree with TRBD1. With 4 bases clipped from V and 3 bases from J, the junction kept 2 bases outside the gene matches. The CDR3 is 14 residues long. Germline V CDR1 and CDR2: SNHLY, FYNNEI. CDR3 in amino acids: CASSATGDNQPQHF. The DNA for the CDR3 is TGTGCCAGCAGTGCGACAGGGGACAATCAGCCCCAGCATTTT. Variable domain in full (rest from reference TRBV2 and TRBJ1-5): EPEVTQTPSHQVTQMGQEVILRCVPISNHLYFYWYRQILGQKVEFLVSFYNNEISEKSEIFDDQFSVERPDGSNFTLKIRSTKLEDSAMYFCASSATGDNQPQHFGDGTRLSIL.

V and J are TRBV6-5 and TRBJ1-1; 7 bases are shared with TRBD1. The CDR3 runs to 13 residues. Trimming took 8 bases from V and 0 from J; bases not matched to a gene: 3. In germline, CDR1 is MNHEY, CDR2 SVGAGI. DNA of the CDR3: TGTGCCAGCTGGGACAGCATGAACACTGAAGCTTTCTTT. This codes for CASWDSMNTEAFF.

The chain uses TRBV18 and TRBJ2-6; TRBD1 matches 7 bases. Trimming at V came to 6 bases and at J to 2 bases, leaving 7 bases not matched to a gene. Germline V lookup: CDR1 KGHSH, CDR2 LQKENI. This CDR3 is 16 amino acids long. The DNA of the CDR3 is TGTGCCAGCTCCCGATTAAGGGGGCCTGGGGCCAACGTCCTGACTTTC. This gives the protein CASSRLRGPGANVLTF. Based on the CDR3 plus reference TRBV18 and TRBJ2-6, the full variable domain is NAGVMQNPRHLVRRRGQEARLRCSPMKGHSHVYWYRQLPEEGLKFMVYLQKENIIDESGMPKERFSAEFPKEGPSILRIQQVVRGDSAAYFCASSRLRGPGANVLTFGAGSRLTVL.

V and J are TRBV9 and TRBJ1-1; D might be TRBD1 (6 bases). Trimming removed 1 base at V and 3 bases at J, with 13 bases between. This CDR3 spans 15 amino acids. Germline CDR1 reads SGDLS; CDR2 reads YYNGEE. The CDR3 DNA is TGTGCCAGCAGCGTAACGGCAGGGGTATACACTGAAGCTTTCTTT. Amino acids: CASSVTAGVYTEAFF.

The J gene is TRBJ2-7, the V gene TRBV6-5; 9 bases fit TRBD2. Germline assignment: CDR1 MNHEY and CDR2 SVGAGI. The CDR3 sequence is 15 residues long. The J segment lost 3 bases and the V segment lost 0 bases, leaving 3 bases of the junction unmatched. CDR3 nucleotides: TGTGCCAGCAGTTACTCGTCTAGCGGGAACTACGAGCAGTACTTC. Translation gives CASSYSSSGNYEQYF.

Of note for this clone: This CDR3 is also generated by other DNA sequences in the sample. The V gene is TRBV7-2, the J gene TRBJ2-2; 7 positions agree with TRBD2. The CDR3 covers 15 residues. Germline V CDR1 and CDR2: SGHTA, FQGNSA. The junction had 6 bases not matched to a gene; V was cut back by 2 bases and J by 6 bases. The CDR3 reads CASSLRLAGAGELFF. For the CDR3, the DNA is TGTGCCAGCAGCTTAAGACTAGCCGGGGCCGGGGAGCTGTTTTTT.

The rearrangement uses TRBV7-8 and TRBJ1-2; D is uncertain. Trimming removed 0 bases from V and 8 bases from J, with 13 bases in between. Germline loops: CDR1 SGHVS, CDR2 FQNEAQ. The CDR3 loop spans 14 amino acids. The CDR3 reads CASSLAGSQSGYTF. The CDR3 DNA follows: TGTGCCAGCAGCTTAGCGGGCAGCCAAAGCGGCTACACCTTC.

This rearrangement joins TRBV5-1 to TRBJ1-4; 7 bases are shared with TRBD1. The CDR3 runs to 16 residues. The germline V gene has CDR1 SGHRS and CDR2 YFSETQ. Trimming removed 1 base from V and 6 bases from J; junction bases left unmatched: 9. The CDR3 spells CASSLLDRKCYEKLFF. DNA of the CDR3: TGCGCCAGCAGCTTGCTGGACAGGAAGTGTTATGAAAAACTGTTTTTT.

This chain links TRBV9 with TRBJ1-4, with 9 bases lining up with TRBD1. Trimming at V came to 3 bases and at J to 6 bases, leaving 3 bases not matched to a gene. This CDR3 has 14 residues. Germline loops: CDR1 SGDLS, CDR2 YYNGEE. The CDR3 sequence: CASSGRDRDEKLFF. The CDR3 DNA follows: TGTGCCAGCAGCGGAAGGGACAGGGATGAAAAACTGTTTTTT.

The chain links TRBV14 to TRBJ2-5; D may correspond to TRBD1 or TRBD2 (5 bases each). The germline V gene encodes CDR1 SGHDN and CDR2 FVKESK. V was clipped by 4 bases and J by 1 base, with 13 bases between them. CDR3 size: 15 residues. The CDR3 DNA reads TGTGCCAGCAGCCTCTTCGGGGCGGGCCAAGAGACCCAGTACTTC. This translates into CASSLFGAGQETQYF. Combining the CDR3 with reference TRBV14 and TRBJ2-5 gives the whole variable domain EAGVTQFPSHSVIEKGQTVTLRCDPISGHDNLYWYRRVMGKEIKFLLHFVKESKQDESGMPNNRFLAERTGGTYSTLKVQPAELEDSGVYFCASSLFGAGQETQYFGPGTRLLVL.

This clone was counted a single time. Other DNA sequences in the sample encode the same CDR3. The chain links TRBV9 to TRBJ2-7; a weak D match, TRBD1 (6 bases). Germline loops: CDR1 SGDLS, CDR2 YYNGEE. V was trimmed by 4 bases and J by 3 bases, leaving 14 bases between them. CDR3 length: 14 amino acids. As DNA, the CDR3 is TGTGCCAGCAGCCCAAGGACAGAGTACTACGAGCAGTACTTC. Protein sequence: CASSPRTEYYEQYF. Filled out from reference TRBV9 and TRBJ2-7, the complete variable domain reads DSGVTQTPKHLITATGQRVTLRCSPRSGDLSVYWYQQSLDQGLQFLIQYYNGEERAKGNILERFSAQQFPDLHSELNLSSLELGDSALYFCASSPRTEYYEQYFGPGTRLTVT.

The J gene is TRBJ1-6, the V gene TRBV7-6; D remains unclear. The CDR3 covers 16 residues. V was trimmed by 3 bases and J by 0 bases, leaving 9 bases between them. Looked up from germline, CDR1 is SGHVS and CDR2 is FNYEAQ. CDR3: CASSLGTSSYNSPLHF. DNA for the CDR3: TGTGCCAGCAGCTTGGGTACCAGCTCCTATAATTCACCCCTCCACTTT. Full variable domain (missing parts from reference TRBV7-6 and TRBJ1-6): GAGVSQSPRYKVTKRGQDVALRCDPISGHVSLYWYRQALGQGPEFLTYFNYEAQQDKSGLPNDRFSAERPEGSISTLTIQRTEQRDSAMYRCASSLGTSSYNSPLHFGNGTRLTVT.

The chain has TRBV2 and TRBJ1-3; D not resolved. This CDR3 has 14 residues. V lost 3 bases, J lost 0 bases, and 6 bases lay in between. Germline V CDR1 and CDR2: SNHLY, FYNNEI. The CDR3, as DNA: TGTGCCAGCAGTGAGCGGGGCTCTGGAAACACCATATATTTT. Translated: CASSERGSGNTIYF.